This T cell receptor (beta chain) was sequenced for a study of cytomegalovirus exposure and HLA in healthy donors. Study-level results: The Asian-associated ancestry cluster reportedly had fewer N-insertions than the roughly 670-donor mean in a later analysis. Altogether, some 170 TCR beta chains were recorded as cytomegalovirus-associated. Within a later analysis, the majority of CMV-associated TCR beta chains appeared HLA-restricted.

About this clone: Its antigen is currently unknown.

The PCR made use of 60 Vbeta and 13 Jbeta primers. Sequencing used immunoSEQ multiplex PCR; TCRdb keeps in-frame clones, though not all of them. Here the sample spans under 200,000 clones, roughly 77% being singletons. Per germline, CDR1 SGHTS and CDR2 YDEGEE. CDR3 length: 13 amino acids. Trimming cost V 7 bases and J 4 bases, with 14 bases left between them. The receptor was isolated from a woman between 45 and 65 years old in good health and CMV-seropositive. Sequenced input: PBMCs. The chain recombines TRBV5-8 with TRBJ1-2, with D hard to call. CDR3 in DNA: TGTGCCAGCTCTTTATCTATCTCCTATGGCTACACCTTC. Amino acid sequence: CASSLSISYGYTF.